A selection of T cell receptor beta chains follows, all from one sample in a study of T cell repertoires in cytomegalovirus infection. TCRdb fed the reads into MiXCR, producing one record per CDR3 protein. Among under 850,000 distinct CDR3 sequences listed, roughly 36% were seen once. The antigens for these receptors are not known. The sequencing here drew on cultured PBMCs, taken from culture after CMV antigen stimulation. The receptors stem from a human donor in good health (CMV status not recorded). Some clones in this sample may be carry-over from other donors' samples. CDR3s leave out the opening cysteine and the closing phenylalanine or tryptophan.

CDR3 protein | J gene | V gene
ASSLGYTYEQY | TRBJ2-7 | TRBV7-2
ASRAGTGLGYEQY | TRBJ2-7 | TRBV12-3/TRBV12-4
ASSIGGQKETQY | TRBJ2-5 | TRBV7-2
ASAEGGLAISYNEQF | TRBJ2-1 | TRBV7-9
ASTNCPKQGYNSPLH | TRBJ1-6 | TRBV4-1
ASSLGLLRGNTEAF | TRBJ1-1 | TRBV7-9
ASSQDPPGHSFYNEQF | TRBJ2-1 | TRBV7-6
ASSIGGSNGYT | TRBJ1-2 | TRBV19
ASSRTGTTKDTQY | TRBJ2-3 | TRBV12-3/TRBV12-4
ASSSLSPLRPLGYGYT | TRBJ1-2 | TRBV7-9
ASSVLGTGRGTDTQY | TRBJ2-3 | TRBV9
ASRDSGLAGVETQY | TRBJ2-5 | TRBV27
ASRKQLNQPQH | TRBJ1-5 | TRBV6-1
ASSLVRWGQGPYNEQF | TRBJ2-1 | TRBV7-2
ASSFQGGGYT | TRBJ1-2 | TRBV7-9
ASSQTPNTEAF | TRBJ1-1 | TRBV7-2
ASSKRTSSSTDTQY | TRBJ2-3 | TRBV7-2
ASRAGRAETQY | TRBJ2-5 | TRBV19
ASRIDRGAVYEQY | TRBJ2-7 | TRBV7-2
ASRAGTSAYNEQF | TRBJ2-1 | TRBV12-3/TRBV12-4
ASSSPRTSSGNTIY | TRBJ1-3 | TRBV7-4
SVVRQRGETQY | TRBJ2-5 | TRBV29-1
ASSLERVGDPPYNEQF | TRBJ2-1 | TRBV7-2
ASSLVEGREETQY | TRBJ2-5 | TRBV11-2
ASSEFVEEKLF | TRBJ1-4 | TRBV6-1
ASSLNFPDGYT | TRBJ1-2 | TRBV7-2
ASSLEYGRSTDTQY | TRBJ2-3 | TRBV5-1
ASSPTSGGLNSYNEQF | TRBJ2-1 | TRBV7-9
SLGFQETQY | TRBJ2-5 | TRBV20-1
ASSSHETQY | TRBJ2-5 | TRBV11-1
ASSLELAEKDNEQF | TRBJ2-1 | TRBV12-3/TRBV12-4
AGQPGTGNTGELF | TRBJ2-2 | TRBV7-6
ASSWGGENTEAF | TRBJ1-1 | TRBV7-2
ASSLGGLGGTDTQY | TRBJ2-3 | TRBV11-2
ASSSTGTSYTDTQY | TRBJ2-3 | TRBV6-1
ASSSWLGRDTEAF | TRBJ1-1 | TRBV7-6
ASSAPGQSYEQY | TRBJ2-7 | TRBV12-3/TRBV12-4
ASSLSEVGITGELF | TRBJ2-2 | TRBV7-2
SVEDGGTGSHYGYT | TRBJ1-2 | TRBV29-1
ASRLLVGSDNEQF | TRBJ2-1 | TRBV2
ASSLVPALTNNEQF | TRBJ2-1 | TRBV11-2
ASSLVGSYNSPLH | TRBJ1-6 | TRBV7-2
ASVPHYTSGEQY | TRBJ2-7 | TRBV7-2
ASSFFWQNQETQY | TRBJ2-5 | TRBV7-2